Listed below are T cell receptor beta chains from one sample, sequenced in a study of regulatory T cells in long-lasting Graves disease. TCRdb recomputed calls from the multiplex PCR reads with MiXCR, one row per CDR3 protein. The table records roughly 440,000 distinct CDR3 sequences, around 15% of them present only once. These records were also assigned to another study, of T cells in Graves' hyperthyroidism and ophthalmopathy.

The sample here was peripheral blood mononuclear cells (PBMCs), taken at new diagnosis, from a patient treated with antithyroid drugs. The source of these receptors is a woman between 18 and 30 years old with Graves disease. The CDR3 runs from the conserved cysteine through the conserved F or W. The D gene is left open where the match is weak. Rows may omit the clone size; those that give it use once, few, many or a size class.

d_call: TRBD1; j_call: TRBJ1-5; clone_size: -; v_call: TRBV28; cdr3_nt: TGTGCCAGCAGTTTAGATGCCGGGACAGGGTCAGGGCAGCCCCAGCATTTT; cdr3_aa: CASSLDAGTGSGQPQHF
d_call: -; j_call: TRBJ2-7; clone_size: few; v_call: TRBV5-1; cdr3_nt: TGCGCCAGCAGCTATGGTAGCGGCGAGCAGTACTTC; cdr3_aa: CASSYGSGEQYF
d_call: -; j_call: TRBJ2-7; clone_size: many; v_call: TRBV3-1; cdr3_nt: TGTGCCAGCAGCCAAGGCTTCGAGCTAGAAGGCTACGAGCAGTACTTC; cdr3_aa: CASSQGFELEGYEQYF
d_call: -; j_call: TRBJ1-2; clone_size: few; v_call: TRBV3-2; cdr3_nt: TGTGCCAGCAGCCCCACTGCTGGCTACACCTTC; cdr3_aa: CASSPTAGYTF
d_call: -; j_call: TRBJ2-3; clone_size: -; v_call: TRBV9; cdr3_nt: TGTGCCAGCAGCGTAGAAGCCCTGTCCACAGATACGCAGTATTTT; cdr3_aa: CASSVEALSTDTQYF
d_call: TRBD2; j_call: TRBJ2-5; clone_size: -; v_call: TRBV7-9; cdr3_nt: TGTGCCAGCAGCACGCGGACTAGCGGGAGCGAAGAGACCCAGTACTTC; cdr3_aa: CASSTRTSGSEETQYF
d_call: TRBD2; j_call: TRBJ2-1; clone_size: few; v_call: TRBV27; cdr3_nt: TGTGCCAGCAGTTCCGGGACTAGCGGGAAAAATGAGCAGTTCTTC; cdr3_aa: CASSSGTSGKNEQFF
d_call: TRBD1; j_call: TRBJ1-5; clone_size: few; v_call: TRBV12-3/TRBV12-4; cdr3_nt: TGTGCCAGCAGTTTTGCAACAGGGGGCAATCAGCCCCAGCATTTT; cdr3_aa: CASSFATGGNQPQHF
d_call: -; j_call: TRBJ1-2; clone_size: -; v_call: TRBV9; cdr3_nt: TGTGCCAGCAGCGTTGGTCAAACCACTAACTATGGCTACACCTTC; cdr3_aa: CASSVGQTTNYGYTF
d_call: TRBD2; j_call: TRBJ2-7; clone_size: -; v_call: TRBV28; cdr3_nt: TGTGCCAGCACCAAACGACTAGCGGGAAAGGACGAGCAGTACTTC; cdr3_aa: CASTKRLAGKDEQYF
d_call: TRBD2; j_call: TRBJ2-1; clone_size: many; v_call: TRBV27; cdr3_nt: TGTGCCAGCACCTGGGGCGGGAGGCGCTCCTACAATGAGCAGTTCTTC; cdr3_aa: CASTWGGRRSYNEQFF